This T cell receptor (beta chain) originates from a study of patients and donors after allogeneic stem cell transplantation. TCRdb reprocessed the RT-PCR reads via MiXCR and lists one record per CDR3 protein. The table lists 390,000 or so distinct CDR3 sequences, about a sixth of them singletons. The source material was blood, either unsorted or a sorted T cell fraction (not recorded which). The sequence was obtained from a human donor who was either an allogeneic HSCT recipient or a stem cell or donor lymphocyte infusion donor (not recorded which). It is not recorded whose cells these are; they may come from a transplant donor.

The DNA for the CDR3 is TGCAGCGTTGAAGTAGGGGCGAACTACTTCAACTACAATGAGCAGTTCTTC. Protein product: CSVEVGANYFNYNEQFF. The J gene is TRBJ2-1, the V gene TRBV29-1; D might be TRBD1 (5 bases). There are 17 residues in the CDR3. Deletions cut 1 base from V and 3 bases from J, with 19 bases between. The germline CDR1 and CDR2 sequences are SQVTM and ANQGSEA.